This TCR beta chain was retrieved from a study of cytomegalovirus exposure and HLA in healthy donors (dated by TCRdb to about 2017). Looking at the study overall: An earlier analysis of 587 of the donors reported under 300 Gb of sequence data and roughly 120 million unique TCR beta sequences obtained from approximately 180 million T cells. On average, roughly 250,000 unique TCR beta nucleotide sequences were sequenced per donor among a few hundred genotyped donors of the cohort, with approximately 18% of those sequences being non-productive. Rather than drawing on any new phenotypic data, the later analysis identified candidate immune exposures from TCR beta sequences and the way those sequences occurred across donors. High-throughput TCR immunosequencing, statistical association of individual TCRs with disease status, and machine learning were combined to predict cytomegalovirus infection status. All discovery cohort repertoires had been generated using a single sequencing platform. Because of strong linkage in the cohort, four to six DR-DQ haplotypes were treated as single units for association and clustering. The study aimed to test whether cataloging public T cell receptors could reveal signatures of past pathogen exposure. Of the roughly 410 genotyped donors, less than 90% were placed in the genetic ancestry cluster associated with self-reported Caucasian donors. About 310 gigabases of sequencing data and 80 million or so unique TCR sequences were included in an early release covering 550 to 800 HLA-typed donors. Along with the roughly 670-subject first cohort, a separate validation cohort of around 120 different subjects was used. Alongside the repertoire data, information on donor age, sex, ethnicity and CMV serostatus was compiled. In a later analysis, previously published TCR beta repertoires from several hundred donors were re-analyzed and high-resolution HLA genotyping was added so that TCR occurrence patterns could be studied. To decide whether each TCR beta V gene segment behaved as functional or pseudogenic, an earlier analysis of over 500 of the donors relied on high-throughput TCR beta sequencing. The number of typed donors differed by locus: about 620-630 for A, B, C, DRB1 and DQB1; 500 to 550 for DQA1; over 600 for DPA1; and 400 to 480 for DPB1. In a later genetic analysis, genome-wide SNP genotypes for about 55% of the roughly 670 donors were used, and that subset was treated as a discovery cohort. HLA typing covered class I and class II loci at four-digit resolution. The study profiled the T cell repertoires of about 640 subjects by immunosequencing and related them to cytomegalovirus serostatus.

The research as a whole found: The study listed 164 TCR beta chains as associated with cytomegalovirus. Because counts were too low, approximately 18 rarely observed V segments, including chromosome 9 orphons, were excluded from the earlier analysis of some 590 of the donors. While some public TCRs were present in many individuals, most TCR sequences turned up only very rarely across donors. A further reported finding was that TCR beta sequences accurately predicted the HLA-A and HLA-B alleles for most subjects in the first cohort. In a later analysis, HLA-associated TCR beta chains showed more clonal expansion and lower generation probabilities than non-associated chains that were equally common. Only TCR beta chains were sequenced in this cohort, and the absence of alpha or paired-chain data limited detectable features. In a later analysis, 16,951 TCR beta sequences were associated with specific HLA alleles at a false discovery rate of 0.05. Linkage disequilibrium might explain the correlated functional status among segregating V segments, but an unknown experimental factor could not be ruled out. A later analysis found that most CMV-associated TCR beta chains appeared HLA-restricted, with HLA associations seemingly driven largely by CMV exposure. A few of the identified cytomegalovirus-associated TCR beta chains were confirmed in vitro to be specific for cytomegalovirus antigens. The authors suggested that the approach could potentially be extended to other disease states and immunological phenotypes. A later genetic analysis associated a missense DCLRE1C variant with V-gene and J-gene trimming of TCR beta chains, and an independent cohort replicated the association. A group of highly shared sequence variants was considered likely to be a technical artifact of the sequencing pipeline. A later analysis found that TCR association rates varied across HLA loci, with DRB1 alleles showing the most associated TCRs and HLA-C alleles the fewest. The presence/absence analyses assumed that sequencing depth was roughly uniform across donors, and that assumption may not be true. Because HLA typing was unavailable for some donors at each locus, only the typed subset was used in association tests. In a later analysis, several top co-occurrence clusters were reported to appear linked to parvovirus B19, influenza, CMV and Epstein-Barr virus. When HLA alleles, especially DR and DQ, strongly co-occurred, attributing TCR associations to individual alleles was difficult. Broadly in line with IMGT annotations, most TCR beta V segments showed up in productive rearrangements about 87% or about 30% of the time in an earlier analysis of roughly 590 of the donors. The only immune exposure information available for the cohort was CMV serostatus. In both the original and validation cohorts, the classifier was reported to diagnose cytomegalovirus status with high specificity and sensitivity. Some IMGT-functional V segments, including TRBV6-2 and TRBV6-3, could not be distinguished by the 87-base-pair reads and were therefore excluded. A later genetic analysis reported fewer N-insertions in productive TCRs among donors in an Asian-associated ancestry cluster than the 666-donor mean.

Library construction relied on the immunoSEQ multiplex PCR assay. For the multiplex PCR, a mixture combining 60 forward primers for TCR Vbeta segments and 13 reverse primers for TCR Jbeta segments was used. Amplification of the CDR3 region of rearranged TCR beta genes was performed with a multiplex PCR assay on genomic DNA. The amplified TCR beta libraries were sequenced on the Illumina HiSeq System as 87-base-pair reads. The published analysis was carried out like this. A later analysis counted some 74 million unique TCR beta chains across the 700 or so repertoires, and 10 million to 12 million of these chains were shared by at least two donors. Raw reads were error-corrected and collapsed into unique sequences with a nearest-neighbor algorithm that merged closely related sequences to remove PCR and sequencing errors. CDR3 sequences were aligned to IMGT reference sequences to assign V, D and J gene segments. For a sequence to be retained, a match of at least six nucleotides was required to both a V gene segment and a J gene segment. A rearrangement counted as productive if the CDR3 had no stop codons and remained in frame with V and J, and every other rearrangement counted as non-productive. CDR3 was defined according to IMGT convention as the region running from the second conserved V-encoded cysteine to the conserved J-encoded phenylalanine. In an earlier analysis of some 550 of the donors, sequences lacking an unambiguous match to a single V gene segment were excluded. In an earlier analysis of about 590 of the donors, a V segment was called functional when productive rearrangements were above 56.7%, and segregating when the standard deviation between donors exceeded 5%. A statistical classification framework was built to diagnose cytomegalovirus status from the catalog of TCR beta chain sequences. V and J gene assignment, in a later analysis, came from comparing TCR nucleotide sequences with IMGT/GENE-DB human TR gene sequences. A later analysis assigned CDR3 sequences and most-parsimonious VDJ recombination scenarios with the TCRdist pipeline. In a later analysis, every TCR beta chain was defined by the combination of its CDR3 amino acid sequence and its V-gene family, and reads without a unique V-gene family were dropped. In a later analysis, 500 to 650 highly shared, low-generation-probability nucleotide sequences were removed to address suspected cross-contamination and a sequencing artifact. For each public chain, a later analysis derived a clonal expansion index from normalized ranks of inferred template counts within each repertoire. Generation probabilities in a later analysis came from a VDJ recombination model fitted to out-of-frame rearrangements, and those results were checked against IGoR. Hypergeometric tests were used in a later analysis to score TCR-TCR, TCR-HLA and TCR-CMV co-occurrence, with a repertoire-size bias correction applied to the TCR pairs. False discovery rates were estimated in a later analysis by permuting HLA or CMV assignments 20 times. In a later analysis, co-occurring TCRs were grouped using DBSCAN, with TCRdist sequence similarity added in when clustering inside HLA-allele-positive subsets. Repertoires with fewer than 30,000 or more than 120,000 public chains, plus five repertoires with anomalous nucleotide sharing, were excluded from co-occurrence clustering. Here the immuneACCESS table is served through TCRdb, limited to in-frame sequences with V and J called. Missing clones are a known gap in these copies; in checked studies unresolved V genes cover under half, and the rest lacks a known reason. V, J and clone size derive from that table, while D and trimming were established from the DNA sequence. The sample table contains 90,000 to 150,000 clones; only one count was recorded for 60% to 85% of them. 3% to 4% of the sample goes to the ten largest clones.

CDR1 is given as SGDLS and CDR2 as YYNGEE, both from the germline V gene. The CDR3 covers 14 residues, taking in both the cysteine and the phenylalanine. CDR3 DNA is the only sequence kept; it has 42 bases, read in frame from the first base. Trimming removed 4 bases from V and 0 bases from J, leaving 10 bases between the germline ends. Worth noting for this clone: The antigen this receptor binds is unknown. No much larger clone exists at a distance of one base, and base qualities are not known.

The cohort was made up of 666 healthy bone marrow donors. At the time of sampling, all cohort members were nominally healthy, though unrecorded immune exposures were likely present. The donor tested CMV seropositive and was one of the 289 seropositive cohort members. A peripheral blood sample was provided by each donor, and peripheral blood mononuclear cells were used for TCR beta sequencing. The Qiagen DNeasy Blood Extraction Kit was used to extract genomic DNA from the blood cell samples. Recombination linked TRBV9 to TRBJ1-1; matching of 5 bases hints at TRBD1 as the D gene. The clonotype originates from a woman aged 30 to 39 in good health and CMV-seropositive. The specimen sequenced was PBMCs. The DNA sequence is TGTGCCAGCAGCCTCTTGACAGTGAACACTGAAGCTTTCTTT. Its protein is CASSLLTVNTEAFF.